This TCR beta chain comes out of a study of naive and memory T cell subsets. The length of the CDR3 is 14 residues. Per the germline V gene, CDR1 is SGHTA and CDR2 is FQGNSA. The beta constant-region primer was an equimolar mix of two oligonucleotides covering TRBC1 and TRBC2. One entry per CDR3 protein, called by TCRdb with MiXCR from the UMI-ligation and nested PCR reads. This sample has about 85,000 distinct CDR3 sequences, with 13% found just once. Points on this clonotype: A much larger clonotype is one base distant, so this may be a read error.

Sequenced input: central memory CD4+ T cells from blood. The receptor was isolated from a human donor in good health. The chain employs TRBV7-2 and TRBJ2-3; TRBD2 matches at 10 bases. CDR3 nucleotides: TGTGTCACCGCAATAGCGGGAGGACCAGATACGCAGTATTTT. This gives the protein CVTAIAGGPDTQYF.